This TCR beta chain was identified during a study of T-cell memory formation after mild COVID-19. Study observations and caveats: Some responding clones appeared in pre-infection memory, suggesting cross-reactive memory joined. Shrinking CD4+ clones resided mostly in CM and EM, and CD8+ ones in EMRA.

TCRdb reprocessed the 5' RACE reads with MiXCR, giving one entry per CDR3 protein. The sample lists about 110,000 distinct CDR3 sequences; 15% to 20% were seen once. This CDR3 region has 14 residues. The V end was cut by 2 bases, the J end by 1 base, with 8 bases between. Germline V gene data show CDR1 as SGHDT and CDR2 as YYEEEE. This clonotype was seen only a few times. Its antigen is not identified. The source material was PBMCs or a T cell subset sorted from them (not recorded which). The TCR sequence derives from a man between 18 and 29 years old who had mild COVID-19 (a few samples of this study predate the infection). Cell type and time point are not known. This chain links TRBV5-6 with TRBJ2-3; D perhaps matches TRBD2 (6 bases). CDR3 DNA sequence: TGTGCCAGCAGCTTCCCGGGGGGCACAGATACGCAGTATTTT. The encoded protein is CASSFPGGTDTQYF.